This T cell receptor (beta chain) was obtained from a study of OX40 agonist ivuxolimab in advanced cancers. Here immunoSEQ multiplex PCR was the method, and the copy in TCRdb shows in-frame clones only, minus some. This table holds 20,000 or so clones, 80% to 90% found once. The clonotype comes from an adult with an advanced solid tumor such as melanoma, head and neck, liver or kidney cancer. This specimen was CD4+ or CD8+ T cells sorted from blood, taken in a trial of the OX40 agonist ivuxolimab.

DNA for the CDR3: TGTGCCAGCAGTAAGGGGACAGGCTACCGCGAGCAGTACTTC. This translates into CASSKGTGYREQYF. The chain links TRBV2 to TRBJ2-7; 8 bases agree with TRBD1. After removal of 5 bases from V and 6 bases from J, the junction contained 9 bases not matched to a gene. The germline V gene encodes CDR1 SNHLY and CDR2 FYNNEI. CDR3 length: 14 residues. The full variable domain, in which reference TRBV2 and TRBJ2-7 provide the parts outside the CDR3, is EPEVTQTPSHQVTQMGQEVILRCVPISNHLYFYWYRQILGQKVEFLVSFYNNEISEKSEIFDDQFSVERPDGSNFTLKIRSTKLEDSAMYFCASSKGTGYREQYFGPGTRLTVT.